This passage covers 19 T cell receptor beta chains from one sample sequenced in a study of blood T cells in healthy people across ages. Combining a sample-barcoded 5' primer with a J-beta primer mix, a second PCR ran for about 6 to 12 cycles. TCRdb independently ran MiXCR on the 5' RACE reads; one entry per CDR3 protein. There are 650,000 to 800,000 distinct CDR3 sequences in the sample; roughly half occur only once, and less than 15% lies in the top ten. The sequenced material came from blood. These receptors all come from a woman aged 80 or older in good health.

This sequence joins TRBV13 and TRBJ2-7; TRBD2 aligns across 13 bases. V shed 5 bases and J 0 bases; nucleotides not matched to a gene: 4. The germline V gene has CDR1 PRHDT and CDR2 FYEKMQ (reference sequence). The CDR3 covers 16 residues. The CDR3 sequence: CASSTTSGRVSYEQYF. CDR3 in DNA: TGTGCCAGCAGCACCACTAGCGGGAGGGTCTCCTACGAGCAGTACTTC.

This clonotype was seen a handful of times. A clone one base away is much larger, so this may be a read error. This chain joins TRBV20-1 and TRBJ2-4; the match to TRBD1 covers 9 bases. The CDR3 has 14 residues. V shed 4 bases, J shed 12 bases, and the junction held 13 bases outside the gene matches. The germline CDR1 and CDR2 sequences are DFQATT and SNEGSKA (reference sequence). The CDR3 DNA sequence: TGCAGTGCTAAAGCCGGGACAGGGTTGGACAGTCAGTACTTC. Its protein product is CSAKAGTGLDSQYF.

The V and J genes are TRBV9 and TRBJ2-4; TRBD2 is a possible D gene (5 bases). Germline CDR1 is SGDLS and CDR2 is YYNGEE. V was shortened by 0 bases and J by 5 bases, with 12 bases between the two germline ends. The CDR3 has 15 residues. CDR3 amino acids: CASSVAWGVENIQYF. Written as DNA, the CDR3 is TGTGCCAGCAGCGTAGCGTGGGGAGTGGAAAACATTCAGTACTTC.

DNA for the CDR3: TGCAGTGCTAGGGATTCCGGGAGGATCACTGTCAATGAGCAGTACTTC. Protein: CSARDSGRITVNEQYF. The rearrangement joins TRBV20-1 to TRBJ2-7, with 7 nucleotides matching TRBD2. This CDR3 contains 16 residues. V gave up 3 bases and J gave up 7 bases; unmatched junction bases: 18. The germline V gene encodes CDR1 DFQATT and CDR2 SNEGSKA (reference sequence).

In its sample, this clonotype was seen many times. The chain couples TRBV25-1 to TRBJ1-2, with D hard to call. The CDR3 is 13 residues long. The germline V gene encodes CDR1 MGHDK and CDR2 SYGVNS. The V end lost 4 bases, the J end lost 7 bases, and 13 bases lay between the germline ends. The CDR3 region has the DNA TGTGCCAGCAGTGCTCCCTCTGAGTTTGGCTACACCTTC. Protein: CASSAPSEFGYTF.

The V call is TRBV7-2, the J call TRBJ2-5, with 16 bases fitting TRBD2. CDR1 and CDR2 (germline): SGHTA, FQGNSA. V was pared by 5 bases and J by 6 bases, with 6 bases of the junction left unmatched. This CDR3 has 16 residues. CDR3 DNA sequence: TGTGCCAGCAGCCCCGGGACTAGCGGGGGGGAGAAGACCCAGTACTTC. Its translation is CASSPGTSGGEKTQYF.

The chain has TRBV7-2 and TRBJ2-1, with 8 bases identical to TRBD2. Germline V gene data show CDR1 as SGHTA and CDR2 as FQGNSA. The CDR3 has 15 amino acids. V lost 1 base, J lost 8 bases, and 7 bases stayed unmatched. The DNA of the CDR3 is TGTGCCAGCAGCTTAGAGGGACTAGTCGGCCATGAGCAGTTCTTC. This encodes CASSLEGLVGHEQFF.

The CDR3 nucleotides read TGTGCCAGCAGTTTAGGGGGACAGAGGTACAATGAGCAGTTCTTC. Protein: CASSLGGQRYNEQFF. The chain couples TRBV27 to TRBJ2-1, with 7 bases aligning to TRBD1. Germline CDR1 and CDR2: MNHEY and SMNVEV (reference sequence). The CDR3 contains 15 residues. Trimming at V came to 2 bases and at J to 4 bases, leaving 5 bases not matched to a gene.

Remarks on this clonotype: A much larger clone lies a single base off, so this may be a read error. The chain uses TRBV12-3 or TRBV12-4 and TRBJ2-3, with D perhaps assigned TRBD1 or TRBD2 (5 bases each). CDR3 length equals 14 residues. V lost 5 bases and J lost 4, with 13 bases in between. CDR3 sequence reads: CASSHQGVADTQYF. The CDR3 nucleotides read TGTGCCAGCAGTCATCAGGGAGTCGCAGATACGCAGTATTTT.

This clonotype was observed at least ten times. The V gene is TRBV20-1, the J gene TRBJ2-3; 10 bases fit TRBD2. This CDR3 comprises 16 residues. Germline CDR1 reads DFQATT; CDR2 reads SNEGSKA (reference sequence). The V segment lost 6 bases and the J segment 5 bases; nucleotides outside the gene matches: 14. Here the CDR3 reads CSAGQREGQMKDTQYF. The CDR3 region has the DNA TGCAGTGCAGGCCAGCGGGAGGGCCAGATGAAAGATACGCAGTATTTT.

This clonotype has just one count. Sequence at one end of the junction differs from germline and may be a read error. The rearrangement uses TRBV7-2 and TRBJ2-7; D remains ambiguous. This CDR3 has 14 amino acids. Germline CDR1 SGHTA, CDR2 FQGNSA. The CDR3 bases are TGTGCTAGCAGCGTAGTTGGCCGGGCGTACGAGCAGTACTTC. It is translated as CASSVVGRAYEQYF.

This clonotype was picked up a small number of times. The V and J genes are TRBV18 and TRBJ2-6, with D tentatively TRBD1 (5 bases). Germline V gives CDR1 KGHSH, CDR2 LQKENI. This CDR3 spans 16 amino acids. Trimming pared 3 bases from V and 1 base from J, leaving 10 bases between. The DNA for the CDR3 is TGTGCCAGCTCACCTTCAGGGAAGTCTGGGGCCAACGTCCTGACTTTC. It translates to CASSPSGKSGANVLTF.

This clonotype was counted at least ten times. The CDR3 here is CASRTIRPAYNEQFF. The DNA for the CDR3 is TGTGCCAGCAGAACTATTAGGCCGGCATACAATGAGCAGTTCTTC. V usage is TRBV28 and J usage is TRBJ2-1; unclear D gene. CDR1 and CDR2 from the germline V gene are MDHEN and SYDVKM. Trimming left V 6 bases short and J 4 bases short, with 16 bases between. The CDR3 has 15 residues.

For this clonotype: It may be a read error: a sequence one base away is much more abundant. The V and J genes are TRBV27 and TRBJ2-1; D tentatively fits TRBD1 or TRBD2 (5 bases each). Germline-derived CDR1 and CDR2 are MNHEY and SMNVEV (reference sequence). This CDR3 is built from 15 residues. Here the CDR3 DNA reads TGTGCCAACAGTCTCCAACCCGGTGGGACGAATGAGCAGTTCTTC. Translation gives CANSLQPGGTNEQFF.

As for this clonotype: A read error may be the cause here, since a much bigger clone is one base away. The chain has TRBV13 and TRBJ2-5; TRBD1 is a possible D gene (5 bases). Per germline, CDR1 PRHDT and CDR2 FYEKMQ (reference sequence). V lost 8 bases to trimming and J lost 1 base, with 14 bases between them. The CDR3 is 14 amino acids. CDR3 sequence (DNA): TGTGCCAGCGGCCGGACCGACAGCCAAGAGACCCAGTACTTC. It is translated as CASGRTDSQETQYF.

The rearrangement links TRBV18 to TRBJ2-3, with a possible D match to TRBD1 (6 bases). This CDR3 is built from 14 residues. The V gene's germline CDR1 is KGHSH and CDR2 LQKENI. V was cut by 2 bases and J by 3 bases, with 9 bases left in between. In DNA form, the CDR3 reads TGTGCCAGCTCACCAAAGGGGGAGACAGATACGCAGTATTTT. Translation gives CASSPKGETDTQYF. The entire variable domain, with the rest obtained from reference TRBV18 and TRBJ2-3, is as follows: NAGVMQNPRHLVRRRGQEARLRCSPMKGHSHVYWYRQLPEEGLKFMVYLQKENIIDESGMPKERFSAEFPKEGPSILRIQQVVRGDSAAYFCASSPKGETDTQYFGPGTRLTVL.

V usage is TRBV5-5 and J usage is TRBJ1-1; TRBD1 might be the D (5 bases). CDR1 is SGHKS, CDR2 YYEKEE, per germline (reference sequence). Trimming took 4 bases from V and 6 from J, leaving 16 bases between them. The CDR3 consists of 14 residues. Here the CDR3 reads CASSKSGFGAEAFF. CDR3 bases: TGTGCCAGCAGCAAGTCAGGGTTCGGGGCTGAAGCTTTCTTT.

The chain links TRBV29-1 to TRBJ1-4; no definite D call. CDR1 and CDR2 (germline): SQVTM, ANQGSEA. The CDR3 extends over 12 amino acids. V lost 4 bases to trimming and J lost 8 bases, with 11 bases between them. CDR3 coding DNA: TGCAGCGTTGGCCGTACCGGGGAAAAACTGTTTTTT. It codes for CSVGRTGEKLFF.

The chain has TRBV12-3 or TRBV12-4 and TRBJ2-3, with 13 bases fitting TRBD2. This CDR3 region has 16 residues. J gave up 2 bases and V 6 bases, and 5 bases lay outside the gene matches. The CDR3 nucleotides are TGTGCCAGCAGCACCACTAGCGGGGGGGCCACAGATACGCAGTATTTT. Protein: CASSTTSGGATDTQYF.